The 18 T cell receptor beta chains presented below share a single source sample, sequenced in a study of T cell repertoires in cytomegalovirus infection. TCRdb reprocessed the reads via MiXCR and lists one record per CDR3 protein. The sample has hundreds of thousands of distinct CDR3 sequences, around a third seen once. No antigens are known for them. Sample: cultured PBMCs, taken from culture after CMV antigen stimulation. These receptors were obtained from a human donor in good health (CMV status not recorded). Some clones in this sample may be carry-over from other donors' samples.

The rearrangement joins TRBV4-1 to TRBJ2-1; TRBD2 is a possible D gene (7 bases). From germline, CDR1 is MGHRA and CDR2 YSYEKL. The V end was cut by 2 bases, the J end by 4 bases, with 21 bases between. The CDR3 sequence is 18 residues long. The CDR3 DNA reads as TGCGCCAGCAGCCAACCAGTAGGGGGAGGGCCTTTGTACAATGAGCAGTTCTTC. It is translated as CASSQPVGGGPLYNEQFF.

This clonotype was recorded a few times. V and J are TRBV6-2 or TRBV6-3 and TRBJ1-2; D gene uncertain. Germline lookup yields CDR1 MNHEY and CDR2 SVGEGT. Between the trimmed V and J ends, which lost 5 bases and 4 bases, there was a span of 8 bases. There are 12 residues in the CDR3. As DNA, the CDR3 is TGTGCCAGCAGTATCAGGTTCTATGGCTACACCTTC. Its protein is CASSIRFYGYTF.

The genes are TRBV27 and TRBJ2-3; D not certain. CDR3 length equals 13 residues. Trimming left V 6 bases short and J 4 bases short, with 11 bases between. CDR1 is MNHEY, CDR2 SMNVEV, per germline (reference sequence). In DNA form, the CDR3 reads TGTGCCAGCAGCCCAAATTGGGCAGATACGCAGTATTTT. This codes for CASSPNWADTQYF.

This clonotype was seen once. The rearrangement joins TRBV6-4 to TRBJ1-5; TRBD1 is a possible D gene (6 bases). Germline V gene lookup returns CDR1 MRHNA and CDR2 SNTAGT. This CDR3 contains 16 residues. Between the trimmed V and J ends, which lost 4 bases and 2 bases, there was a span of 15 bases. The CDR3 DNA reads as TGTGCCAGCAGTGTACAGGGATATCGGCGCAATCAGCCCCAGCATTTT. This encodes CASSVQGYRRNQPQHF.

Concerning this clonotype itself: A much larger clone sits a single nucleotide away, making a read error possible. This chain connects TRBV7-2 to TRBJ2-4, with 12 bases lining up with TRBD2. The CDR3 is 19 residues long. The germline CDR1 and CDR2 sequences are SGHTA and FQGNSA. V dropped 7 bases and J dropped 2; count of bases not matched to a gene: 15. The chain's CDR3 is CASNSRLAGEFGTKNIQYF. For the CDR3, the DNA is TGTGCCAGCAACTCAAGACTAGCGGGAGAGTTCGGGACCAAAAACATTCAGTACTTC.

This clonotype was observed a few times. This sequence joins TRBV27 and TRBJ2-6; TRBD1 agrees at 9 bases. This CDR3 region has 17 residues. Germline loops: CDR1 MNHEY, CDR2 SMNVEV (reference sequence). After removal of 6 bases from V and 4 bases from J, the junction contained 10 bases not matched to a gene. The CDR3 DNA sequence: TGTGCCAGCAGGGCCCCCGGGACAGGGACCGGGGCCAACGTCCTGACTTTC. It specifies CASRAPGTGTGANVLTF.

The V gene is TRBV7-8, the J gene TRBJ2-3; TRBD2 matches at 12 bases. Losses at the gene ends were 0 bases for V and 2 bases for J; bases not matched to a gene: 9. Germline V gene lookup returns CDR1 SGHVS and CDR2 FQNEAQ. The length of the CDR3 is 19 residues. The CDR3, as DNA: TGTGCCAGCAGCTTAGCTCCAGCTAGCGGGAGGGCCTCCACAGATACGCAGTATTTT. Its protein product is CASSLAPASGRASTDTQYF.

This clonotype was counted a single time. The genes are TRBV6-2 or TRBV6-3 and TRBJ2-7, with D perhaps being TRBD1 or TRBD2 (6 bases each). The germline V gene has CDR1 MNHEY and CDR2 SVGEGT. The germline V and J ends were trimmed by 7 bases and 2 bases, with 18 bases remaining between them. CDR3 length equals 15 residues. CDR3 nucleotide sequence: TGTGCCAGCACCGGGGGCCCCGAGAAAGCCTACGAGCAGTACTTC. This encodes CASTGGPEKAYEQYF.

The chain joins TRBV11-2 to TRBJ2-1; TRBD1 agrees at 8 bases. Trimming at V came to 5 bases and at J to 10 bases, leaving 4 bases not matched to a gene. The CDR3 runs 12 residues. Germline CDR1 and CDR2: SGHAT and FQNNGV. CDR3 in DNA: TGTGCCAGCAGCCCAGGGACAGGAGAGCAGTTCTTC. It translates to CASSPGTGEQFF. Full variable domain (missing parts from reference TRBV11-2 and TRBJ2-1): EAGVAQSPRYKIIEKRQSVAFWCNPISGHATLYWYQQILGQGPKLLIQFQNNGVVDDSQLPKDRFSAERLKGVDSTLKIQPAKLEDSAVYLCASSPGTGEQFFGPGTRLTVL.

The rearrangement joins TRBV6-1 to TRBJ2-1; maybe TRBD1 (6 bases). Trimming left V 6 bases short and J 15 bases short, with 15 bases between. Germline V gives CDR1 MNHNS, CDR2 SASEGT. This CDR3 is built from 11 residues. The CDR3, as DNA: TGTGCCAGCAGCCAACAGGGATCGCCGTTCTTC. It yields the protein CASSQQGSPFF.

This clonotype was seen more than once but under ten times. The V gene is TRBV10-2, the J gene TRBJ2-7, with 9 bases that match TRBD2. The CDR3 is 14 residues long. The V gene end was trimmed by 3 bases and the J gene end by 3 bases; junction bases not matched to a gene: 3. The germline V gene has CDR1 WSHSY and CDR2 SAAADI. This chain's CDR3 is CASSDSGRVYEQYV. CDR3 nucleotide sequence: TGCGCCAGCAGTGATAGCGGGAGAGTCTACGAGCAGTACGTC.

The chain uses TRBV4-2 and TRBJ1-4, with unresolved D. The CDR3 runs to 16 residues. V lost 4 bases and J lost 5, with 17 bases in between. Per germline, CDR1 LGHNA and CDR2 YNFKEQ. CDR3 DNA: TGTGCCAGCAGCCTCAAGTCCTCCGTACCAAATGAAAAACTGTTTTTT. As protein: CASSLKSSVPNEKLFF.

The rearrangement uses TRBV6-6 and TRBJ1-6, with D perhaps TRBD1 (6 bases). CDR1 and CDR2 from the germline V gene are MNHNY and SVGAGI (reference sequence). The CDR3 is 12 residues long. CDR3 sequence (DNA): TGTGCGGTGACCCTACAGGGTTCACCCCTCCACTTT. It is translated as CAVTLQGSPLHF.

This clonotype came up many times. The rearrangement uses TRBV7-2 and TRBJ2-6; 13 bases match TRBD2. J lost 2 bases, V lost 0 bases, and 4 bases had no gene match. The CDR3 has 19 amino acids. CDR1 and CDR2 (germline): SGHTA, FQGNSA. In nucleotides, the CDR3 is TGTGCCAGCAGCTTAGCCAGACTAGCGGGAGGAACTGGGGCCAACGTCCTGACTTTC. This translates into CASSLARLAGGTGANVLTF.

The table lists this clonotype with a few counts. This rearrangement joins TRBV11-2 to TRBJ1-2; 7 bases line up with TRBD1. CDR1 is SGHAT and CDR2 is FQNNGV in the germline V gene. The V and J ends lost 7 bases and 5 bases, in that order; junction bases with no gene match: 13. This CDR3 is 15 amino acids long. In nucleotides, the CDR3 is TGTGCCAGCATCCCATTGAGGGGGCAGCATTATGGCTACACCTTC. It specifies CASIPLRGQHYGYTF.

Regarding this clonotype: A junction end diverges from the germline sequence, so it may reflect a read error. CDR3: CGSRGLATQGYNEQFF. Written as DNA, the CDR3 is TGTGGCAGCAGAGGACTAGCCACCCAGGGGTACAATGAGCAGTTCTTC. V usage is TRBV6-2 or TRBV6-3 and J usage is TRBJ2-1, with 8 bases identical to TRBD2. This CDR3 contains 16 residues. Germline V lookup: CDR1 MNHEY, CDR2 SVGEGT.

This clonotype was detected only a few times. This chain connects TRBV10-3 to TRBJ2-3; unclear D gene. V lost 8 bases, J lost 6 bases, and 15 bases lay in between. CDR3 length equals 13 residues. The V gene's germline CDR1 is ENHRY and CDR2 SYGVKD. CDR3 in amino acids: CAIGRHVGDTQYF. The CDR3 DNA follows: TGTGCCATCGGTCGACACGTCGGGGATACGCAGTATTTT.

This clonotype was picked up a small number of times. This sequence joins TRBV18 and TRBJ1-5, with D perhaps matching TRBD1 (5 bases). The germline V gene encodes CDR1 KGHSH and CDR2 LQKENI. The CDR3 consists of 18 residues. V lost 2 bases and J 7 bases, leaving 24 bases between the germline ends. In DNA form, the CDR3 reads TGTGCCAGCTCACCATTTCGCTGGTCGAGGGGCGCATCCCAGCCCCAGCATTTT. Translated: CASSPFRWSRGASQPQHF.